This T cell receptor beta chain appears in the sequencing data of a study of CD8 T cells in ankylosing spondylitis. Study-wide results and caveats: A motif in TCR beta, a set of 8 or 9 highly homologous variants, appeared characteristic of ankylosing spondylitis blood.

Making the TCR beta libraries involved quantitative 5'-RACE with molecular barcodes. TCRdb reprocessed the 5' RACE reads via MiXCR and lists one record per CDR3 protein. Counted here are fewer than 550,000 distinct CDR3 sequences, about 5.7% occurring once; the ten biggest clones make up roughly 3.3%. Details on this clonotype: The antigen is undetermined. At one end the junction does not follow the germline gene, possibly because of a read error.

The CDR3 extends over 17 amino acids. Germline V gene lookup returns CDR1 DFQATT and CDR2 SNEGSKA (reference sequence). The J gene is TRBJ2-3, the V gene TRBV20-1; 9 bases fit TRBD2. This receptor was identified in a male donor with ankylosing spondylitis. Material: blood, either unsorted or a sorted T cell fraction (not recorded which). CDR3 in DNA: TGCTGTGCTAGCGCCCCCGTGGGCGGGAGGGCCTCAGATACGCAGTATTTT. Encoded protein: CCASAPVGGRASDTQYF.